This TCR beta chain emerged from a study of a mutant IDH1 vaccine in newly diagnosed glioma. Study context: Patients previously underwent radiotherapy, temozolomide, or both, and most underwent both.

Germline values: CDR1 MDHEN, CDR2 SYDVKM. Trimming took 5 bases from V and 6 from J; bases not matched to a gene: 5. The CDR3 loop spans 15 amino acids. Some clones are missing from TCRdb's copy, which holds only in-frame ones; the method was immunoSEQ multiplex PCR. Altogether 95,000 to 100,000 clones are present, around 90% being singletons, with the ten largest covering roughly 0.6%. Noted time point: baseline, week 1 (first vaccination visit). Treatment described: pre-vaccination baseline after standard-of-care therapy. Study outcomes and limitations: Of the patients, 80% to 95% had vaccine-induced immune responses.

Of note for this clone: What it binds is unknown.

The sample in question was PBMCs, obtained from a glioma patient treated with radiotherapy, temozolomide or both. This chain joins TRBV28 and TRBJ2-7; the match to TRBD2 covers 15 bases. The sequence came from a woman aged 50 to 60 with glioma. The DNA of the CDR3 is TGTGCCAGCAGTACCTGGACTAGCGGGAGGGCCGAGCAGTACTTC. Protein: CASSTWTSGRAEQYF.